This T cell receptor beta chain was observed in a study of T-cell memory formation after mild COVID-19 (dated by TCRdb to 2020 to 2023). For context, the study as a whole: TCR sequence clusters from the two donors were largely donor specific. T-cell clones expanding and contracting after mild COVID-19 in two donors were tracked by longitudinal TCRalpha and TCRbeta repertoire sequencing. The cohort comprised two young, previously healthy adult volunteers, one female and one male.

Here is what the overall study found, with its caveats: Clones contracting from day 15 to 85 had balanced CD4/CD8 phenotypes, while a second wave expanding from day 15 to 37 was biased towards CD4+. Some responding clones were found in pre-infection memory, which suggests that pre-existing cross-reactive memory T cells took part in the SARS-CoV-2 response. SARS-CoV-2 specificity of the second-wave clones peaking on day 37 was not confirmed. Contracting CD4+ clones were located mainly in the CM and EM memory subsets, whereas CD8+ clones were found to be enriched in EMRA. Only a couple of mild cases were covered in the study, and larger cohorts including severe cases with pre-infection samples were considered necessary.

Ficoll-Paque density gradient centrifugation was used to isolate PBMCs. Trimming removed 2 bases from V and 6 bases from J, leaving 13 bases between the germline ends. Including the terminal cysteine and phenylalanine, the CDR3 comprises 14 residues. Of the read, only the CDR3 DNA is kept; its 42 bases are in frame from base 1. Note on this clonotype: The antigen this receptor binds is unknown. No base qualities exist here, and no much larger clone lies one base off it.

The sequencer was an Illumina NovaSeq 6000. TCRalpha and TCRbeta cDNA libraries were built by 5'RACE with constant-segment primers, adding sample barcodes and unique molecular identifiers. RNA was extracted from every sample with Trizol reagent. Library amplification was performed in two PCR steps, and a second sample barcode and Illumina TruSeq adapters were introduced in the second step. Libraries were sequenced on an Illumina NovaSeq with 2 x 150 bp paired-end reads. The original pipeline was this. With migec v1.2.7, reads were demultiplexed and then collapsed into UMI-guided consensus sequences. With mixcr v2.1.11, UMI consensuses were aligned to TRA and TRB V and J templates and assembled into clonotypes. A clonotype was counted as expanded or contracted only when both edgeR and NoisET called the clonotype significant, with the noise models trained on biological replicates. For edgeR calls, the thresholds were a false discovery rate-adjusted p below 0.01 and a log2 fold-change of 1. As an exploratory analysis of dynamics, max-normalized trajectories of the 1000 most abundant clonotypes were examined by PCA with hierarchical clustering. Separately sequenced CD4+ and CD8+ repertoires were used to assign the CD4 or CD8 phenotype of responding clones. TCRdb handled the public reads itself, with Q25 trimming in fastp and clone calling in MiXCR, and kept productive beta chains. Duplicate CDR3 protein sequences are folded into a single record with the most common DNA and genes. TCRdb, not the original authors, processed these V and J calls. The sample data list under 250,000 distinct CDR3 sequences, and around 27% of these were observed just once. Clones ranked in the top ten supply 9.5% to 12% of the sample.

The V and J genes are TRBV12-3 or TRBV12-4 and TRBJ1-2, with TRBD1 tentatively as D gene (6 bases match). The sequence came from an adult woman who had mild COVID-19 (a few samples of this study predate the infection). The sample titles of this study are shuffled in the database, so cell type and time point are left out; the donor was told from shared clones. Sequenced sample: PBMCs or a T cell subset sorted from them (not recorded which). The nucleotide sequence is TGTGCCAGCAGTTTAAGGCTGGACAGTCATGGCTACACCTTC. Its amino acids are CASSLRLDSHGYTF.